Listed here are 17 T cell receptor beta chains from one sample, sequenced in a study of blood T cell repertoires in COVID-19. Repertoires were generated with immunoSEQ multiplex PCR, while TCRdb's copy carries only in-frame clones and drops some. The sample lists about 230,000 clones; 80% to 90% were seen once. The source material was peripheral blood. The source of these receptors is a man in his thirties or forties with COVID-19, enrolled during active disease.

The rearrangement links TRBV29-1 to TRBJ1-2; 8 bases are shared with TRBD1. The CDR3 totals 14 residues. Germline CDR1 SQVTM, CDR2 ANQGSEA. The J segment lost 8 bases and the V segment lost 4 bases, leaving 12 bases of the junction unmatched. The CDR3 here is CSVANIQWDRGYTF. CDR3 bases: TGCAGCGTTGCAAATATTCAATGGGACAGGGGCTACACCTTC.

V is TRBV6-6 and J is TRBJ2-5; 7 bases are a match to TRBD1. With 6 bases clipped from V and 3 bases from J, the junction kept 4 bases outside the gene matches. The germline V gene encodes CDR1 MNHNY and CDR2 SVGAGI (reference sequence). The CDR3 extends over 13 amino acids. The CDR3: CASRLTGEETQYF. CDR3 in DNA: TGTGCCAGCAGACTAACAGGGGAAGAGACCCAGTACTTC.

The genes are TRBV7-9 and TRBJ2-6; tentative D call: TRBD1 (5 bases). Germline CDR1 reads SEHNR; CDR2 reads FQNEAQ (reference sequence). V was trimmed by 3 bases and J by 1 base, leaving 16 bases between them. CDR3 length equals 18 residues. The CDR3 nucleotides read TGTGCCAGCAGCTTTTTGCCAGGGATAGGGTCTGGGGCCAACGTCCTGACTTTC. Its protein is CASSFLPGIGSGANVLTF. The whole variable domain, remainder taken from reference TRBV7-9 and TRBJ2-6, is DTGVSQNPRHKITKRGQNVTFRCDPISEHNRLYWYRQTLGQGPEFLTYFQNEAQLEKSRLLSDRFSAERPKGSFSTLEIQRTEQGDSAMYLCASSFLPGIGSGANVLTFGAGSRLTVL.

V is TRBV7-8 and J is TRBJ2-1; maybe TRBD2 (6 bases). Germline CDR1 and CDR2: SGHVS and FQNEAQ. Deletions cut 4 bases from V and 3 bases from J, with 13 bases between. The CDR3 loop spans 15 amino acids. The CDR3 spells CASSSIPGLYNEQFF. The CDR3 nucleotides read TGTGCCAGCAGCTCAATCCCGGGACTCTACAATGAGCAGTTCTTC.

The chain joins TRBV10-3 to TRBJ1-6, with TRBD1 as a possible D gene (6 bases). The ends were cut back, 6 bases at V and 0 bases at J, with 9 bases in the middle. The CDR3 is 15 amino acids. The germline V gene has CDR1 ENHRY and CDR2 SYGVKD. DNA of the CDR3: TGTGCCATCAGAGGACAGCCCTCCTATAATTCACCCCTCCACTTT. This codes for CAIRGQPSYNSPLHF.

V gene TRBV30 combines with J gene TRBJ2-1, with TRBD2 identical over 7 bases. Germline V gene lookup returns CDR1 GTSNPN and CDR2 SVGIG (reference sequence). J gave up 1 base and V 3 bases, and 6 bases lay outside the gene matches. This CDR3 contains 15 residues. The CDR3 sequence is CAWSGLAESYNEQFF. CDR3 nucleotides: TGTGCCTGGAGCGGGCTAGCGGAATCCTACAATGAGCAGTTCTTC.

This CDR3 reads CASSPTIAGESEAFF. CDR3 coding DNA: TGTGCCAGCTCACCAACCATCGCGGGTGAGAGTGAAGCTTTCTTT. J is TRBJ1-1 and V is TRBV18, with no clear D. Trimming shortened V by 2 bases and J by 7 bases, and 17 bases separated the two germline ends. In germline, CDR1 is KGHSH, CDR2 LQKENI. This CDR3 has 15 amino acids.

J is TRBJ1-1 and V is TRBV6-5, with 8 bases lining up with TRBD1. The CDR3 loop spans 15 amino acids. Germline trimming cut 6 bases from V and 0 bases from J; bases unmatched to any gene: 6. Germline CDR1 MNHEY, CDR2 SVGAGI. This CDR3 is CASRVQGALNTEAFF. Written as DNA, the CDR3 is TGTGCCAGCAGGGTCCAGGGGGCCCTGAACACTGAAGCTTTCTTT.

Only one count was recorded for this clone. The rearrangement joins TRBV7-3 to TRBJ2-7; D might be TRBD2 (5 bases). CDR1 and CDR2 from the germline V gene are SGHTA and FQGTGA. With 2 bases removed from V and 1 base from J, the gap between germline ends came to 9 bases. The CDR3 is 14 residues long. In DNA, the CDR3 is TGTGCCAGCAGCTTATGGGCGGGTTCCTACGAGCAGTACTTC. This sequence encodes CASSLWAGSYEQYF.

The rearrangement joins TRBV7-2 to TRBJ1-1; D call uncertain. The V gene's germline CDR1 is SGHTA and CDR2 FQGNSA. Trimming shortened V by 4 bases and J by 4 bases, and 10 bases separated the two germline ends. The CDR3 contains 13 residues. CDR3 nucleotide sequence: TGTGCCAGCAGCTCCCCACTTATCACTGAAGCTTTCTTT. Its translation is CASSSPLITEAFF.

The chain joins TRBV5-6 to TRBJ2-7; D perhaps matches TRBD2 (5 bases). The germline V gene encodes CDR1 SGHDT and CDR2 YYEEEE. Deletions cut 4 bases from V and 2 bases from J, with 7 bases between. This CDR3 comprises 12 residues. The CDR3, as DNA: TGTGCCAGCAGCAGGGAGCCCTACGAGCAGTACTTC. Translation: CASSREPYEQYF.

CDR3 protein: CASSQDPNGGDTEAFF. The CDR3 DNA sequence: TGCGCCAGCAGCCAAGATCCCAATGGAGGAGACACTGAAGCTTTCTTT. The V gene is TRBV4-3, the J gene TRBJ1-1; no definite D call. The V gene lost 0 bases and the J gene lost 3 bases, with 14 bases spanning the gap. The CDR3 spans 16 residues. Germline CDR1 LGHNA, CDR2 YSLEER.

The chain has TRBV11-2 and TRBJ1-6, with 7 bases fitting TRBD1. J lost 9 bases, V lost 6 bases, and 11 bases had no gene match. This CDR3 is 15 amino acids long. The germline CDR1 and CDR2 sequences are SGHAT and FQNNGV. CDR3 sequence: CASRDTRQGVSPLHF. In nucleotides, the CDR3 is TGTGCCAGCAGAGACACCCGGCAGGGGGTTTCACCCCTCCACTTT. Full variable domain (outside the CDR3, taken from reference TRBV11-2 and TRBJ1-6): EAGVAQSPRYKIIEKRQSVAFWCNPISGHATLYWYQQILGQGPKLLIQFQNNGVVDDSQLPKDRFSAERLKGVDSTLKIQPAKLEDSAVYLCASRDTRQGVSPLHFGNGTRLTVT.

The chain employs TRBV18 and TRBJ2-3; the match to TRBD2 covers 14 bases. V lost 2 bases, J lost 2 bases, and 6 bases stayed unmatched. This CDR3 comprises 18 residues. Germline lookup yields CDR1 KGHSH and CDR2 LQKENI. CDR3 nucleotide sequence: TGTGCCAGCTCACCAGCCGGGACTAGCGGGGGCCCCACAGATACGCAGTATTTT. Translating gives CASSPAGTSGGPTDTQYF. Together with reference TRBV18 and TRBJ2-3, the CDR3 gives the full variable domain: NAGVMQNPRHLVRRRGQEARLRCSPMKGHSHVYWYRQLPEEGLKFMVYLQKENIIDESGMPKERFSAEFPKEGPSILRIQQVVRGDSAAYFCASSPAGTSGGPTDTQYFGPGTRLTVL.

This chain connects TRBV3-1 (or the pseudogene TRBV3-2) to TRBJ1-6; D ambiguous. CDR1 is LGHDT and CDR2 is YNNKEL in the germline V gene (reference sequence). Trimming pared 5 bases from V and 3 bases from J, leaving 17 bases between. This CDR3 has 17 amino acids. The CDR3 nucleotides read TGTGCCAGCAGCTCCAGGATGACCTTTTACTATAATTCACCCCTCCACTTT. This translates into CASSSRMTFYYNSPLHF.

Only a few counts were recorded for this clone. The V call is TRBV11-2, the J call TRBJ2-7; 8 positions match TRBD1. The CDR3 sequence is 15 residues long. Germline-derived CDR1 and CDR2 are SGHAT and FQNNGV. Unmatched junction bases numbered 12, after V lost 5 bases and J lost 6 bases. The CDR3 DNA is TGTGCCAGCAGCCCCTTCCTCGGGACAGGCGGCGAGCAGTACTTC. Amino acids: CASSPFLGTGGEQYF.

This clone was observed once. CDR3 sequence reads: CASSFTRDSYEQYF. The CDR3 nucleotides read TGTGCCAGCAGTTTTACTAGGGATTCCTACGAGCAGTACTTC. V is TRBV27 and J is TRBJ2-7; D may be TRBD2 (5 bases). This CDR3 has 14 amino acids. The germline V gene has CDR1 MNHEY and CDR2 SMNVEV (reference sequence). V lost 3 bases and J 1 base, leaving 10 bases between the germline ends.